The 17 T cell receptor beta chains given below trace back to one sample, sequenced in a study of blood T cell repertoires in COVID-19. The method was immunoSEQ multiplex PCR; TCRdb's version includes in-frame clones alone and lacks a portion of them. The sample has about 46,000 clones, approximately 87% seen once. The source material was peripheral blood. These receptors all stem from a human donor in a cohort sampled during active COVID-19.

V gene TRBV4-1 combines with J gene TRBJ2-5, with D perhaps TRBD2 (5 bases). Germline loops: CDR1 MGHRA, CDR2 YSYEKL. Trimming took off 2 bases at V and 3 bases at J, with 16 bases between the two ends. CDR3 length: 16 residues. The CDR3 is CASSQPPGSVEETQYF. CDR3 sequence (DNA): TGCGCCAGCAGCCAACCCCCTGGTAGCGTAGAAGAGACCCAGTACTTC.

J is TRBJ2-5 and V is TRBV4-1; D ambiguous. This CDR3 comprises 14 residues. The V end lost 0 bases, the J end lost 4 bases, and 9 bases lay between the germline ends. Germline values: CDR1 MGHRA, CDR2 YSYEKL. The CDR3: CASSQEPAGETQYF. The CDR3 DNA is TGCGCCAGCAGCCAAGAACCCGCCGGAGAGACCCAGTACTTC.

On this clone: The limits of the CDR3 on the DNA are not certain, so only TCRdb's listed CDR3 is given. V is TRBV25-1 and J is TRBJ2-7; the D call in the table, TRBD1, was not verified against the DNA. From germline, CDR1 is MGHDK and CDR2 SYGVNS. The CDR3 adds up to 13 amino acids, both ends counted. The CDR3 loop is CASSGSVGRGSVF.

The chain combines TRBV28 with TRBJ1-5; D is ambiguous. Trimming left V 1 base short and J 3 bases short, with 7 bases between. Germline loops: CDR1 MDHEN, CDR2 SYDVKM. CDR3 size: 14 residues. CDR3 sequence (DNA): TGTGCCAGCAGTTTATTAGTACTCAATCAGCCCCAGCATTTT. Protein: CASSLLVLNQPQHF.

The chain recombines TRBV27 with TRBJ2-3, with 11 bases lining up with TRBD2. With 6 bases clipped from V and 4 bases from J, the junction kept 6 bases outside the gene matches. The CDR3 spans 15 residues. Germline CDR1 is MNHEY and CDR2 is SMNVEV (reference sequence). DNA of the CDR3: TGTGCCAGCAGACTAGCGGGAGTATACCCAGATACGCAGTATTTT. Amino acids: CASRLAGVYPDTQYF.

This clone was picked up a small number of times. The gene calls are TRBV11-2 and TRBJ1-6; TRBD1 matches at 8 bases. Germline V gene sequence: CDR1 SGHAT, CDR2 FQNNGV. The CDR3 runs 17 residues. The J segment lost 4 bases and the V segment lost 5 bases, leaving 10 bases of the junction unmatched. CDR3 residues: CASSTRDRSLYNSPLHF. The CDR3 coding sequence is TGTGCCAGCAGCACAAGGGACAGGAGCCTGTATAATTCACCCCTCCACTTT.

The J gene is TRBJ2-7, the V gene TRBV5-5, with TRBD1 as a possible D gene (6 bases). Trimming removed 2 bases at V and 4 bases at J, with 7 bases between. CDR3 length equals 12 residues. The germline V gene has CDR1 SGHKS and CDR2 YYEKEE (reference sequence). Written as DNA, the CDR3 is TGTGCCAGCAGCTTAGGGGGATACGAGCAGTACTTC. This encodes CASSLGGYEQYF.

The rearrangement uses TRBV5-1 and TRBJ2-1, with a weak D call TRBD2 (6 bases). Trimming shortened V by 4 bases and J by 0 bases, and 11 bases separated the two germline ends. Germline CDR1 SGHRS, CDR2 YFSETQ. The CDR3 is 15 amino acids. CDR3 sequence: CASSTRGSSYNEQFF. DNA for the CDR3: TGCGCCAGCAGCACTCGGGGGAGCTCCTACAATGAGCAGTTCTTC.

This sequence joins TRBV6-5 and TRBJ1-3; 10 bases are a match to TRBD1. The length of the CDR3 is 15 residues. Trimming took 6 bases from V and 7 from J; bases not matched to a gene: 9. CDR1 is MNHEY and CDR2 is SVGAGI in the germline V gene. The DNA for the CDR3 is TGTGCCAGCAGCCCCCGGGACAGGGGCTCGAACACCATATATTTT. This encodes CASSPRDRGSNTIYF.

The CDR3 coding sequence is TGTGCCAGCAGTTCGTCGGGCACCGGGGAGCTGTTTTTT. Translation gives CASSSSGTGELFF. This chain joins TRBV6-5 and TRBJ2-2; D call uncertain. Germline V gives CDR1 MNHEY, CDR2 SVGAGI. Trimming took 4 bases from V and 4 from J, leaving 7 bases between them. This CDR3 has 13 amino acids.

In nucleotides, the CDR3 is TGTGCCAGCAGAACGGAGGTGGCAGTTAATTCACCCCTCCACTTT. It encodes CASRTEVAVNSPLHF. The chain has TRBV6-6 and TRBJ1-6, with D uncertain. Germline CDR1 reads MNHNY; CDR2 reads SVGAGI (reference sequence). The CDR3 loop spans 15 amino acids. V gave up 6 bases and J gave up 6 bases, with 15 bases separating them.

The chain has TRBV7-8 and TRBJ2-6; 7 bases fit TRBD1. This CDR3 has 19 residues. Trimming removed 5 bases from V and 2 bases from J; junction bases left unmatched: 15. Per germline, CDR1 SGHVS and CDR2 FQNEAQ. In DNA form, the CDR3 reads TGTGCCAGCAGCGCCGACCGGACAGGTTTTTGGCCTGGGGCCAACGTCCTGACTTTC. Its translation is CASSADRTGFWPGANVLTF.

The CDR3 spells CASSLGTAYEQYF. In DNA form, the CDR3 reads TGTGCCAGCAGCTTAGGCACAGCCTACGAGCAGTACTTC. The gene calls are TRBV11-1 and TRBJ2-7; no definite D call. Trimming stripped 1 base from V and 2 bases from J, with 6 bases between. The CDR3 runs 13 residues. Per the germline V gene, CDR1 is SGHAT and CDR2 is FQDESV (reference sequence).

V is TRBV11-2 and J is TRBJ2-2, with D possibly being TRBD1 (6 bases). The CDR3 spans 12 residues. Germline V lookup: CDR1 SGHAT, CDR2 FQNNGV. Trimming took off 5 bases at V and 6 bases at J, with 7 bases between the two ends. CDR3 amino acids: CASSTGSGELFF. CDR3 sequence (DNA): TGTGCCAGCAGCACAGGGTCCGGGGAGCTGTTTTTT. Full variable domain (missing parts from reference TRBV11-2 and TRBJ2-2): EAGVAQSPRYKIIEKRQSVAFWCNPISGHATLYWYQQILGQGPKLLIQFQNNGVVDDSQLPKDRFSAERLKGVDSTLKIQPAKLEDSAVYLCASSTGSGELFFGEGSRLTVL.

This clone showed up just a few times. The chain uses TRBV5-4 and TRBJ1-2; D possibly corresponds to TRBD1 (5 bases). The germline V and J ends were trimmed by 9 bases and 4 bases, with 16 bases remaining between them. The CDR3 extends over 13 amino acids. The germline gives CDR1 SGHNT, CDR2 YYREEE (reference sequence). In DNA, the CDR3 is TGTGCCACCACGATAGGGGTCGGCTATGGCTACACCTTC. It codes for CATTIGVGYGYTF.

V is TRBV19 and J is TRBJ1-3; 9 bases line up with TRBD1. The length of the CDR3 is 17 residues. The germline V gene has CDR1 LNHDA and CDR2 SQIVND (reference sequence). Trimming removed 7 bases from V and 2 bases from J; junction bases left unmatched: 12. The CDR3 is CASTFLPGTGTGNTIYF. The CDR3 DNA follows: TGTGCCAGTACCTTCCTCCCCGGGACAGGGACTGGAAACACCATATATTTT.

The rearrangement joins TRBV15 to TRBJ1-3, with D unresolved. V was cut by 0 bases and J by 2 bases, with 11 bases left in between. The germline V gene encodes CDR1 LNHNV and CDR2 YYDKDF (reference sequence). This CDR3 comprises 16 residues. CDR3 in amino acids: CATSRDPGSTGNTIYF. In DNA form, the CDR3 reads TGTGCCACCAGCAGAGATCCGGGGAGTACTGGAAACACCATATATTTT.